The clone carrying this TCR beta chain was recorded many times. Its target is not known. This entry is derived from a study of metastatic and nonmetastatic thyroid tumors. Study details: From malignant and benign thyroid patients, repertoires in blood and in tumor or nodule tissue were compared.

The CDR3 contains 16 residues. V lost 4 bases and J lost 4, with 18 bases in between. From germline, CDR1 is SGHRS and CDR2 YFSETQ. Overall study findings and caveats: Significantly higher TCR beta diversity was reportedly seen in malignant thyroid tumors than benign nodules, in blood and tumor.

Patients were all untreated before their thyroid surgery. MiXCR was used by TCRdb to re-call the PCR reads. This table has some 37,000 clones, roughly 20% appearing once. V and J are TRBV5-1 and TRBJ2-1; D is ambiguous. Sequencing input: blood. The origin of this receptor is a female donor with papillary thyroid cancer or a benign thyroid nodule (not recorded which). Some clones in this sample may be carry-over from other donors' samples. CDR3: CASSLGSRGSYNEQFF. The CDR3 DNA sequence: TGCGCCAGCAGCCTCGGGTCTCGTGGGTCATACAATGAGCAGTTCTTC. Full variable domain (rest looked up from reference TRBV5-1 and TRBJ2-1): KAGVTQTPRYLIKTRGQQVTLSCSPISGHRSVSWYQQTPGQGLQFLFEYFSETQRNKGNFPGRFSGRQFSNSRSEMNVSTLELGDSALYLCASSLGSRGSYNEQFFGPGTRLTVL.